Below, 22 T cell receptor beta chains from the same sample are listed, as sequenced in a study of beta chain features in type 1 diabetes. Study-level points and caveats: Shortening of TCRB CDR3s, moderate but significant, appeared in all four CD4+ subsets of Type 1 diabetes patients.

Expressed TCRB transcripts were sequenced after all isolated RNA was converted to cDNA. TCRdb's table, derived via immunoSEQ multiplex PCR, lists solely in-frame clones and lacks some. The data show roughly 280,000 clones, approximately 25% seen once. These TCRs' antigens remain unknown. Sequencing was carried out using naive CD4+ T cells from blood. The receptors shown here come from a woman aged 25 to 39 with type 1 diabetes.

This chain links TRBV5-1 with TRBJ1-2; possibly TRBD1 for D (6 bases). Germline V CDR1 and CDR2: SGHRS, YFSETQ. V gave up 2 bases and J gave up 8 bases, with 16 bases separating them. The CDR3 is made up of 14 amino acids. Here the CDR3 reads CASSLSDSSYGYTF. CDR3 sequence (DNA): TGCGCCAGCAGCTTATCGGACAGCTCCTACGGCTACACCTTC. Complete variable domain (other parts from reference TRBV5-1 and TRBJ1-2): KAGVTQTPRYLIKTRGQQVTLSCSPISGHRSVSWYQQTPGQGLQFLFEYFSETQRNKGNFPGRFSGRQFSNSRSEMNVSTLELGDSALYLCASSLSDSSYGYTFGSGTRLTVV.

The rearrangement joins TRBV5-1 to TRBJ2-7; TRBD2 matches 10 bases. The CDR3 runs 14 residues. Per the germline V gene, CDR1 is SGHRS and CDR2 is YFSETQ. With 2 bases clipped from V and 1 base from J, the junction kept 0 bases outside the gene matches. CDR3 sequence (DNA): TGCGCCAGCAGCTTTAGCGGGAGGTCCTACGAGCAGTACTTC. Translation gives CASSFSGRSYEQYF.

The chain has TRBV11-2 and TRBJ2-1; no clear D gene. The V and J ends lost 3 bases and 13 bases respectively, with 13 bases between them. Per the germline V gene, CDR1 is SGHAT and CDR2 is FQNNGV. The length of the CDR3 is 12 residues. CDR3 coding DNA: TGTGCCAGCAGCTTCCCAACACCGTATCAGTTCTTC. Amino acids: CASSFPTPYQFF.

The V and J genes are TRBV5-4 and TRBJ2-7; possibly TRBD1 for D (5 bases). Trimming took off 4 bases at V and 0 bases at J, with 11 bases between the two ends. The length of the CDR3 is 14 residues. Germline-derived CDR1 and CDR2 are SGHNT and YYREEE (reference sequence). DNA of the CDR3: TGTGCCAGCAGCCCGATCGACAGCTCCTACGAGCAGTACTTC. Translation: CASSPIDSSYEQYF.

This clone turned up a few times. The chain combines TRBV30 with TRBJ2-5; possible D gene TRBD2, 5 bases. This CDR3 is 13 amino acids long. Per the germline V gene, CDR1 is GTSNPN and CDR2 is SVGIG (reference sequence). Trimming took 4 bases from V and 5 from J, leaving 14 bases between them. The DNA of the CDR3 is TGTGCCTGGAAGCGGACCTTTCTTGAGACCCAGTACTTC. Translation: CAWKRTFLETQYF.

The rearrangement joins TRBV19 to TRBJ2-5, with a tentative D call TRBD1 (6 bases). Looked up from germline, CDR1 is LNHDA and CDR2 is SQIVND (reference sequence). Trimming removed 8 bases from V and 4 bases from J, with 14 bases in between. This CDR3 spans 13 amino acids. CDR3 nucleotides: TGTGCCAGTGGCGACAGGCGGAGAGAGACCCAGTACTTC. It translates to CASGDRRRETQYF.

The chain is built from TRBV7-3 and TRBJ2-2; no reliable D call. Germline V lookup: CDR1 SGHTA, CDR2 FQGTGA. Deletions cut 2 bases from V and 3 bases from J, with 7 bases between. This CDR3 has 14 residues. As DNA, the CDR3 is TGTGCCAGCAGCTTAGCCCGAGACACCGGGGAGCTGTTTTTT. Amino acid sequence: CASSLARDTGELFF.

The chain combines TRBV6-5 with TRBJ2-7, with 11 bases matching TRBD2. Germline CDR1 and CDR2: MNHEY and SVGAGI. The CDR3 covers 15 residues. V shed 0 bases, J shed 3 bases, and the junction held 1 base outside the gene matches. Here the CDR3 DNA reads TGTGCCAGCAGTTACTCACTAGCGGGGGTCTACGAGCAGTACTTC. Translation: CASSYSLAGVYEQYF.

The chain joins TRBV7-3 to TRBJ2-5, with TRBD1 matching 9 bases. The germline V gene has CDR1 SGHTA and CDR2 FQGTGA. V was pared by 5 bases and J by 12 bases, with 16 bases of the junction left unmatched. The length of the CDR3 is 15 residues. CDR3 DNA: TGTGCCAGCAGCGAGAGACAGGGGGGACCTCCCAATGAGTACTTC. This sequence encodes CASSERQGGPPNEYF. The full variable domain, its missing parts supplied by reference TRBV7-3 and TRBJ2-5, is GAGVSQTPSNKVTEKGKYVELRCDPISGHTALYWYRQSLGQGPEFLIYFQGTGAADDSGLPNDRFFAVRPEGSVSTLKIQRTERGDSAVYLCASSERQGGPPNEYFGPGTRLLVL.

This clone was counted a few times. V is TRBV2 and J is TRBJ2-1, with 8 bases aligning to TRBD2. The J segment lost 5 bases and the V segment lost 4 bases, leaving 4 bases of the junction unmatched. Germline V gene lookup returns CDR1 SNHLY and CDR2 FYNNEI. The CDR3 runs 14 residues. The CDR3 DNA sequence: TGTGCCAGCAGTGCTAGCGGGTATAACAATGAGCAGTTCTTC. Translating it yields CASSASGYNNEQFF.

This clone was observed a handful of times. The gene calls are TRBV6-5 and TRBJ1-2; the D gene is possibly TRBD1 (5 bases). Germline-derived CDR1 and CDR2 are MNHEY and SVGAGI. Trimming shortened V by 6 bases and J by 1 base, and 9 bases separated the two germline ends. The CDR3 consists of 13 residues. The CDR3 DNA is TGTGCCAGCAGAAAGACAGTTAACTATGGCTACACCTTC. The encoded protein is CASRKTVNYGYTF.

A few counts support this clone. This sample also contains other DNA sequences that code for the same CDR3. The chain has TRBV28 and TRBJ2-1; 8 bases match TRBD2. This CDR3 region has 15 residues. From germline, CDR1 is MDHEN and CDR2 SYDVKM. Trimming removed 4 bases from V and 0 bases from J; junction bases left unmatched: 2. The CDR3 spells CASSSSGSSYNEQFF. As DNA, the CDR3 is TGTGCCAGCAGTTCGAGCGGGAGCTCCTACAATGAGCAGTTCTTC. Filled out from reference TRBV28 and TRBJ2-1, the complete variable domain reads DVKVTQSSRYLVKRTGEKVFLECVQDMDHENMFWYRQDPGLGLRLIYFSYDVKMKEKGDIPEGYSVSREKKERFSLILESASTNQTSMYLCASSSSGSSYNEQFFGPGTRLTVL.

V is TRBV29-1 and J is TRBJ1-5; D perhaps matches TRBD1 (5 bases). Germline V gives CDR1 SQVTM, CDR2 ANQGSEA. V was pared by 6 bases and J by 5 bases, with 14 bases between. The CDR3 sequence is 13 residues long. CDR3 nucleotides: TGCAGCGTGGGGGGTTGGGGAGATCAGCCCCAGCATTTT. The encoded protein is CSVGGWGDQPQHF.

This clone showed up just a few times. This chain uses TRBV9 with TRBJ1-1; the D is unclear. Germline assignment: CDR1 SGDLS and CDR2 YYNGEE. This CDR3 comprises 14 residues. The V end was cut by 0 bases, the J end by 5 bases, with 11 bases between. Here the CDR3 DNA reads TGTGCCAGCAGCGTAGGTAGCGCGGGGACTGAAGCTTTCTTT. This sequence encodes CASSVGSAGTEAFF.

The CDR3 DNA sequence: TGCAGCGCAGGAGGGACGGGCGAGCAGTACTTC. Translated, it gives CSAGGTGEQYF. The chain uses TRBV29-1 and TRBJ2-7; D is possibly TRBD2 (6 bases). Per the germline V gene, CDR1 is SQVTM and CDR2 is ANQGSEA. V lost 7 bases to trimming and J lost 6 bases, with 13 bases between them. The CDR3 length is 11 residues.

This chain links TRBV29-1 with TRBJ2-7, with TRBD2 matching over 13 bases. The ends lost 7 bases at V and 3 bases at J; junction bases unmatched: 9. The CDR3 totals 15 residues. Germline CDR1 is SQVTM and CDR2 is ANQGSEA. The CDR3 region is CSGDGTSGIVYEQYF. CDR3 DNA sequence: TGCAGCGGGGATGGGACTAGCGGGATAGTCTACGAGCAGTACTTC.

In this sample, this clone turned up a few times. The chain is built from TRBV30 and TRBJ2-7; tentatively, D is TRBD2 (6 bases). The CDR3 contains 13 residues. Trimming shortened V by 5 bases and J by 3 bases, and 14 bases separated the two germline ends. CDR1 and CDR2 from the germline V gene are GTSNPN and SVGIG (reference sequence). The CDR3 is CAWGGTGDYEQYF. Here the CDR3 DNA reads TGTGCCTGGGGCGGGACTGGGGACTACGAGCAGTACTTC.

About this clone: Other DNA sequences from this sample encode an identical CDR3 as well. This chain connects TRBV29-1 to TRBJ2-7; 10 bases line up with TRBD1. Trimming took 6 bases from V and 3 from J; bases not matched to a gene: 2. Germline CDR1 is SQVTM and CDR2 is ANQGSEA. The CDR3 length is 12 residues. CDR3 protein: CSVRTGGYEQYF. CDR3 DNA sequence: TGCAGCGTCCGGACAGGGGGCTACGAGCAGTACTTC.

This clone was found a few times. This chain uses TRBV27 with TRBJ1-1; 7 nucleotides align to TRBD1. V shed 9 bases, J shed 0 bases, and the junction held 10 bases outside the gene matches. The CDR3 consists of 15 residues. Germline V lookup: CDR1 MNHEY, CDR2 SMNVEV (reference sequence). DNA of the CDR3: TGTGCCAGTTTGTTTCAGACAGGGTTGAACACTGAAGCTTTCTTT. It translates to CASLFQTGLNTEAFF.

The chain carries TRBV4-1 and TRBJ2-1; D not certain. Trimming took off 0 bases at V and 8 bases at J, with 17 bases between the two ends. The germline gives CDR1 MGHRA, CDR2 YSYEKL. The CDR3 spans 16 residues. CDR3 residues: CASSQDRVSPPDEQFF. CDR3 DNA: TGCGCCAGCAGCCAAGATCGGGTTTCGCCGCCAGATGAGCAGTTCTTC.

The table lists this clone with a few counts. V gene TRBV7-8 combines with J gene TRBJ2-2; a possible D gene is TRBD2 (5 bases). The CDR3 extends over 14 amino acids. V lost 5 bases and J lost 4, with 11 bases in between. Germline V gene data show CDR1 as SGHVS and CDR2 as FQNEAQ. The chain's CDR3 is CASSQRDVTGELFF. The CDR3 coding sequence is TGTGCCAGCAGCCAGAGGGATGTCACCGGGGAGCTGTTTTTT.

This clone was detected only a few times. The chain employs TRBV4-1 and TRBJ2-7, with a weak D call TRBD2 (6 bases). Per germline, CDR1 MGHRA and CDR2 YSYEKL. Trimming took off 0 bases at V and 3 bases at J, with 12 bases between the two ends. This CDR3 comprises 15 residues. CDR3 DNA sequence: TGCGCCAGCAGCCAAGATCGGAGCGGGCTCTACGAGCAGTACTTC. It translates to CASSQDRSGLYEQYF.